What follows describes a single T cell receptor (beta chain). Its specificity is unknown. Collection occurred without any documented infections or immune events in donors. The data originate from a study of identifying expanded T cells in peripheral blood. CDR3 length: 12 amino acids. V was trimmed by 6 bases and J by 9 bases, leaving 12 bases between them. The germline gives CDR1 MNHNS, CDR2 SASEGT. General study results and limits: Over approximately two and four weeks, about 16 and 19 clones changed, versus around 1.2 between replicates. Two-week clone count variance significantly increased as total template count grew.

The assay was immunoSEQ multiplex PCR, and TCRdb's table has in-frame clones only and misses some. The top ten clones hold about 8% of a sample with around 120,000 clones, 86% of them seen once. The sequence was collected from a person aged 18 to 70 in good health. The chain carries TRBV6-1 and TRBJ2-1; D unresolved. Specimen: blood. CDR3 amino acids: CASRENGVEQFF. Here the CDR3 DNA reads TGTGCCAGCAGGGAAAACGGAGTTGAGCAGTTCTTC.